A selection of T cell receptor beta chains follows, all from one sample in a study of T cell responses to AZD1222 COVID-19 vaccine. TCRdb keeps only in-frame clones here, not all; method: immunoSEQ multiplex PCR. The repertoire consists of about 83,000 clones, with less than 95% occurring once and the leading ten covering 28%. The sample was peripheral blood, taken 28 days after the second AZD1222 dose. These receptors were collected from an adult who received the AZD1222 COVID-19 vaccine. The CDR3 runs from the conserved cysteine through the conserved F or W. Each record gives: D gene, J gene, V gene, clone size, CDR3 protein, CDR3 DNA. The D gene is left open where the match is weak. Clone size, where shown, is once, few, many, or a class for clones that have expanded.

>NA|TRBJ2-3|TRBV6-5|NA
CASSLSDTQYF
TGTGCCAGCAGCCTCTCAGATACGCAGTATTTT
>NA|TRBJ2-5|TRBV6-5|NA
CASMSETQYF
TGTGCCAGCATGTCAGAGACCCAGTACTTC
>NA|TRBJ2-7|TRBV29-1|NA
CSVVGEGGPTYDQYF
TGCAGCGTTGTGGGGGAGGGGGGCCCAACTTACGATCAGTACTTC
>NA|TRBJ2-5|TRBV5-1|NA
CASSLAVQETQYF
TGCGCCAGCAGCTTGGCAGTTCAGGAGACCCAGTACTTC
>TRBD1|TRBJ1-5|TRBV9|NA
CASSLTGGGNQPQHF
TGTGCCAGCAGCTTAACAGGGGGTGGCAATCAGCCCCAGCATTTT
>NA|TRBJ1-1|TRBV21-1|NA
CASRDDRGAFF
TGTGCCAGCAGAGATGACAGGGGAGCTTTCTTT
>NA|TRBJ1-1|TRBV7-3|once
CASSLNAGITEAFF
TGTGCCAGCAGCTTAAATGCGGGGATCACTGAAGCTTTCTTT
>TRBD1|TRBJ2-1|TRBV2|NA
CASRDRASYNEQFF
TGTGCCAGCCGAGACAGGGCTTCCTACAATGAGCAGTTCTTC
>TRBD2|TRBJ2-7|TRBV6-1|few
CASSDIAGGPNEQYF
TGTGCCAGCAGTGACATAGCGGGAGGGCCTAACGAGCAGTACTTC
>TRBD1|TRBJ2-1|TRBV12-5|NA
CASGLVDRGTHYNEQFF
TGTGCTAGTGGTTTGGTAGACAGGGGGACCCACTACAATGAGCAGTTCTTC
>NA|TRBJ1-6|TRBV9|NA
CASSLDYNSPLHF
TGTGCCAGCAGCCTCGACTATAATTCACCCCTCCACTTT
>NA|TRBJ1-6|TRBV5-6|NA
CASSLAPGGNSPLHF
TGTGCCAGCAGCTTGGCACCGGGAGGCAATTCACCCCTCCACTTT
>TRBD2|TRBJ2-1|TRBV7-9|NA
CASSHVSGGAYNEQFF
TGTGCCAGCAGCCACGTTAGCGGGGGGGCCTACAATGAGCAGTTCTTC
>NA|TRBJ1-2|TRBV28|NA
CASSLTGLGYGYTF
TGTGCCAGCAGTTTAACGGGGTTAGGTTATGGCTACACCTTC
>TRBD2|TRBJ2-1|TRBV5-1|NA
CASSSASGNSYNEQFF
TGCGCCAGCAGCTCGGCTAGCGGGAACTCCTACAATGAGCAGTTCTTC
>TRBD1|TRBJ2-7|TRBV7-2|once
CASSLVQGGYEQYF
TGTGCCAGCAGCTTAGTACAGGGGGGCTACGAGCAGTACTTC
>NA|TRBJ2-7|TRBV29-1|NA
CSVQQGFDYEQYF
TGCAGCGTCCAACAGGGTTTCGATTACGAGCAGTACTTC
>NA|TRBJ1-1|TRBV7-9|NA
CASSYSEGLETEAFF
TGTGCCAGCAGCTATTCGGAGGGACTGGAAACTGAAGCTTTCTTT
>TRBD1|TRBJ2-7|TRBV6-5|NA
CASSYGQGFKAYEQYF
TGTGCCAGCAGTTATGGACAGGGTTTCAAGGCCTACGAGCAGTACTTC
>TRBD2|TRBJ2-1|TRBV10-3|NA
CAISESRLAGGHEQFF
TGTGCCATCAGTGAGAGTAGACTAGCGGGAGGACATGAGCAGTTCTTC
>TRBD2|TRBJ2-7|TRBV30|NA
CAWSVTAGRGEQYF
TGTGCCTGGAGTGTAACAGCGGGACGGGGCGAGCAGTACTTC
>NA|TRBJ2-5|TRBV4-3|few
CASSQDVIGSGPGETQYF
TGCGCCAGCAGCCAAGACGTCATCGGATCCGGTCCGGGAGAGACCCAGTACTTC
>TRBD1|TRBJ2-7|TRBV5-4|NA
CASSKDRDYEQYF
TGTGCCAGCAGCAAGGACAGGGACTACGAGCAGTACTTC
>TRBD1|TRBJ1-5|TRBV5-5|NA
CASSFLGQIDQPQHF
TGTGCCAGCAGCTTTCTGGGACAGATTGATCAGCCCCAGCATTTT
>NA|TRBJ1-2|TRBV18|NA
CASSPQSERNYGYTF
TGTGCCAGCTCACCACAATCGGAGCGGAACTATGGCTACACCTTC
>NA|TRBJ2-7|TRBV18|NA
CASSPPTGPEQYF
TGTGCCAGCTCACCACCTACAGGGCCCGAGCAGTACTTC
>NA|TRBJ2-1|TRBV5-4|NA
CASSFLGPYNEQFF
TGTGCCAGCAGCTTCCTCGGGCCTTACAATGAGCAGTTCTTC
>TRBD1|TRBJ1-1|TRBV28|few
CASSFHDRGTEAFF
TGTGCCAGCAGTTTCCATGACAGGGGCACTGAAGCTTTCTTT
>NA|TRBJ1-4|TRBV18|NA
CASSLSKGTNEKLFF
TGTGCCAGCTCACTTTCGAAGGGGACTAATGAAAAACTGTTTTTT